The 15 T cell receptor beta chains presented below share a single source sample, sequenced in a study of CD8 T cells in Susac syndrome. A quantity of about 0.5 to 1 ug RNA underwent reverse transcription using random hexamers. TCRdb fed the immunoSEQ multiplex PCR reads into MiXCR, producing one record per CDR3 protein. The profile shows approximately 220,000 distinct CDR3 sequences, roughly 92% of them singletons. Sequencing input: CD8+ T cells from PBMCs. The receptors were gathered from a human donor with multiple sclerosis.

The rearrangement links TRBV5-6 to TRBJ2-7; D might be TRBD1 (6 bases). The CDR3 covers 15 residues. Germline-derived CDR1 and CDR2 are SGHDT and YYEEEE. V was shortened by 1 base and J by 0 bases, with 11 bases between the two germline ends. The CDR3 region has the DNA TGTGCCAGCAGCTTGCCCGGGGACAACTCCTACGAGCAGTACTTC. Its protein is CASSLPGDNSYEQYF.

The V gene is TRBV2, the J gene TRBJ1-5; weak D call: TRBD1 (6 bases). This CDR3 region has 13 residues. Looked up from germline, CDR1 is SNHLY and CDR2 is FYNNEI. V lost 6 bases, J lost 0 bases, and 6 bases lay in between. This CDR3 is CASSRGSNQPQHF. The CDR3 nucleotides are TGTGCCAGCAGCAGGGGTAGCAATCAGCCCCAGCATTTT.

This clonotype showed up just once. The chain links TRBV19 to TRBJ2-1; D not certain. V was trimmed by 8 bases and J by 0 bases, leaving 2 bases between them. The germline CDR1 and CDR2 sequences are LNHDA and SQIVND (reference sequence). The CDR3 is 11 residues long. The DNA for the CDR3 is TGTGCCAGTGGCTCCTACAATGAGCAGTTCTTC. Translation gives CASGSYNEQFF.

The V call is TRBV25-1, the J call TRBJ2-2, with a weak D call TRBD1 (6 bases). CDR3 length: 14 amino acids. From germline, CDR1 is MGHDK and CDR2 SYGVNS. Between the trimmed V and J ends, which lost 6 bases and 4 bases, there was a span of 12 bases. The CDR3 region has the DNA TGTGCCAGCAGCCAAACAGGGAGCACCGGGGAGCTGTTTTTT. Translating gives CASSQTGSTGELFF.

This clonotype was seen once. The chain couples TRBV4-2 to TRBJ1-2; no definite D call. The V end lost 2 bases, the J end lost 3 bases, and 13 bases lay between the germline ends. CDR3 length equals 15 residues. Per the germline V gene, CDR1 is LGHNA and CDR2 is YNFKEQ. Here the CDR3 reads CASSQIPGVDYGYTF. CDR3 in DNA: TGTGCCAGCAGCCAAATCCCCGGAGTCGACTATGGCTACACCTTC.

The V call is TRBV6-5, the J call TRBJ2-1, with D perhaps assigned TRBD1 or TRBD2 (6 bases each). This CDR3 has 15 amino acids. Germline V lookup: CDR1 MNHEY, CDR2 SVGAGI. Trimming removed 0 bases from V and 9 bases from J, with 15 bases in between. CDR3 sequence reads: CASSYSVPGAGEQFF. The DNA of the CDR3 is TGTGCCAGCAGTTACTCGGTTCCGGGGGCGGGTGAGCAGTTCTTC.

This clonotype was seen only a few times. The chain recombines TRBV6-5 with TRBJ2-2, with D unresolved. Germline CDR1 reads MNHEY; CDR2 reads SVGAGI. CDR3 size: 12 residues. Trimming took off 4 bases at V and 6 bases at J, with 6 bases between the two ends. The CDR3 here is CASSSLAGELFF. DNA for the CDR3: TGTGCCAGCAGTTCGCTAGCCGGGGAGCTGTTTTTT.

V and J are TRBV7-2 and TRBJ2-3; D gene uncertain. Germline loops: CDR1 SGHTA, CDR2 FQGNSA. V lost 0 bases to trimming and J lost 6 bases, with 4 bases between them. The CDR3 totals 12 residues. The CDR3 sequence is CASSLAWDTQYF. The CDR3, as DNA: TGTGCCAGCAGCTTAGCCTGGGATACGCAGTATTTT.

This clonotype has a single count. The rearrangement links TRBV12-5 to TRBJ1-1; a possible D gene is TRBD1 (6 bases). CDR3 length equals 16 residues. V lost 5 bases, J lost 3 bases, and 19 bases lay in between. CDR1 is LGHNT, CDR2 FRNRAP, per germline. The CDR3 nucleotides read TGTGCTAGTGGTCTGACAGGCGGAAACCTCGACACTGAAGCTTTCTTT. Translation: CASGLTGGNLDTEAFF.

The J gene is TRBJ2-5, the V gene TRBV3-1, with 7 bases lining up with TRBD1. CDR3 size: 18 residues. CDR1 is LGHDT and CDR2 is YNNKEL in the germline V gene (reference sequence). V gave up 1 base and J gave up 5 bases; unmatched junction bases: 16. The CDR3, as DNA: TGTGCCAGCAGCCAAGTAGGGGGCGCAACAGGGGATCGGGAGACCCAGTACTTC. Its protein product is CASSQVGGATGDRETQYF.

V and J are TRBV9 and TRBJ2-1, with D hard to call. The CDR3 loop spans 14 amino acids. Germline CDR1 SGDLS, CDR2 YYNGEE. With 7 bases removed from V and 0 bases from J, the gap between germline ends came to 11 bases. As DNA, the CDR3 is TGTGCCAGCCCGGCGAGGAGCTCCTACAATGAGCAGTTCTTC. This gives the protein CASPARSSYNEQFF.

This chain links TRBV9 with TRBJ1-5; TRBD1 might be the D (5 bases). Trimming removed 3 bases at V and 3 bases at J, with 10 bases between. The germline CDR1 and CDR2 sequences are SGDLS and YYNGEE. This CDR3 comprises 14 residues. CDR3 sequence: CASSEGTLNQPQHF. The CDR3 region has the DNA TGTGCCAGCAGCGAAGGGACCCTCAATCAGCCCCAGCATTTT.

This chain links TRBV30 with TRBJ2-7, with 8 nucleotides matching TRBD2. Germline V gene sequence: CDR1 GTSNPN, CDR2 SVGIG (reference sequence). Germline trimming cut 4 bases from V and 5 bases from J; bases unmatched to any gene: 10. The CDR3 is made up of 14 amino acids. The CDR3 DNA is TGTGCCTGGACGGGAGGGCAGGGCGCGGACGAGCAGTACTTC. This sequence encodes CAWTGGQGADEQYF.

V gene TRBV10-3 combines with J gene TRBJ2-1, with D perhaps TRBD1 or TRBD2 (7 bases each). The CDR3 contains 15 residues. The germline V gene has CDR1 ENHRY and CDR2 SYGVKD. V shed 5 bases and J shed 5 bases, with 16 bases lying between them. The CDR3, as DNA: TGTGCCATCAGTCGGGGAGGGGGCAGCGACAATGAGCAGTTCTTC. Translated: CAISRGGGSDNEQFF.

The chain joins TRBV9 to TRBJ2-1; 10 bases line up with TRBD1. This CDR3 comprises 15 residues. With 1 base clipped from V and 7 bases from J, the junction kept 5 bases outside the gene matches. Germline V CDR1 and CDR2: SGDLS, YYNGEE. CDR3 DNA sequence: TGTGCCAGCAGCGTACCCGGGACAGGGGATAATGAGCAGTTCTTC. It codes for CASSVPGTGDNEQFF.